This section outlines one T cell receptor (beta chain) sequence together with its context. Produced via immunoSEQ multiplex PCR; TCRdb's table is partial and in-frame only. The sample lists under 450,000 clones, 80% to 90% seen once, with just over 7% in the top ten. This sample is part of a study of blood T cell repertoires in COVID-19. At the level of the study: PBMCs, B-cell-depleted T cells, or T cells provided the cDNA or gDNA that made up the material.

V was clipped by 10 bases and J by 0 bases; unmatched bases: 9. Germline lookup yields CDR1 SEHNR and CDR2 FQNEAQ (reference sequence). The CDR3 is made up of 15 amino acids. Sample: peripheral blood. The chain uses TRBV7-9 and TRBJ1-3, with TRBD1 matching 7 bases. This TCR was recovered from a woman aged 55-69 years with COVID-19, enrolled during active disease. The CDR3 bases are TGTGCCACTACCGGGACAGTCATCTCTGGAAACACCATATATTTT. Its protein is CATTGTVISGNTIYF.